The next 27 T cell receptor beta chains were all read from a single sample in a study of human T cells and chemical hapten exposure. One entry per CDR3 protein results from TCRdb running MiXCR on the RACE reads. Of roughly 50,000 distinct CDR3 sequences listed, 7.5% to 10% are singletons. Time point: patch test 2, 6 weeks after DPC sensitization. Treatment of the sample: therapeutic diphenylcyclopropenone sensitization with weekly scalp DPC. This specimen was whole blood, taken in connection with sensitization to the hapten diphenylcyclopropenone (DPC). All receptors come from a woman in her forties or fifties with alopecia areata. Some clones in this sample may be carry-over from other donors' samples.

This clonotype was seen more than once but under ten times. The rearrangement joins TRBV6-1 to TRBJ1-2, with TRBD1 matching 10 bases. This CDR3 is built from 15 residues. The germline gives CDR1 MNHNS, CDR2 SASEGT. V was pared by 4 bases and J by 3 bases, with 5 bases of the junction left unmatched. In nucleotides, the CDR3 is TGTGCCAGCAGTGGCGGAGGGACAGGGGACTATGGCTACACCTTC. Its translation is CASSGGGTGDYGYTF.

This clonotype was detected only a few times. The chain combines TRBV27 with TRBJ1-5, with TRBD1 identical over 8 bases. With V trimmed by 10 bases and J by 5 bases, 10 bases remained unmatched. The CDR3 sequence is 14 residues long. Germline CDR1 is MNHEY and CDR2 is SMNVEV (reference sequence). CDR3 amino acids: CATGGDRGDQPQHF. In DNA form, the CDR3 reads TGTGCCACCGGGGGTGACAGGGGCGATCAGCCCCAGCATTTT.

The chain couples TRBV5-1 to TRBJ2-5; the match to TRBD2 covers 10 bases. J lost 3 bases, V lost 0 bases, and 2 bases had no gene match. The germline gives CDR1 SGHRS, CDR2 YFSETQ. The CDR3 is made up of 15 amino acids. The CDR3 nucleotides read TGCGCCAGCAGCTTGGGGACTAGCGGAGAAGAGACCCAGTACTTC. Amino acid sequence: CASSLGTSGEETQYF.

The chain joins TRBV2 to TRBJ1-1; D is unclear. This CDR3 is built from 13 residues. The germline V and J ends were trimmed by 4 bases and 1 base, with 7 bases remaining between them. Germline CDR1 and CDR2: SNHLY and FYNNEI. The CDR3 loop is CASSGYSNTEAFF. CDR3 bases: TGTGCCAGCAGTGGGTACTCGAACACTGAAGCTTTCTTT.

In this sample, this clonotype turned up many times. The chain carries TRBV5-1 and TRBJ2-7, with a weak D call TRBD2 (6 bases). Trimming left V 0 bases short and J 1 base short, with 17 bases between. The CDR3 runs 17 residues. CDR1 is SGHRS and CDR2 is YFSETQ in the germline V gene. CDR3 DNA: TGCGCCAGCAGCTTGGACTCCCGCGGGACGGTTTCCTACGAGCAGTACTTC. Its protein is CASSLDSRGTVSYEQYF. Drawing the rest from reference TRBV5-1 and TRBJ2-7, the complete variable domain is KAGVTQTPRYLIKTRGQQVTLSCSPISGHRSVSWYQQTPGQGLQFLFEYFSETQRNKGNFPGRFSGRQFSNSRSEMNVSTLELGDSALYLCASSLDSRGTVSYEQYFGPGTRLTVT.

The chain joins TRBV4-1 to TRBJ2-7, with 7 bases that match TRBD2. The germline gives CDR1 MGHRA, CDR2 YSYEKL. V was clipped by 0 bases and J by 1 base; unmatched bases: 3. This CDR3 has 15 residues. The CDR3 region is CASSQDREGSYEQYF. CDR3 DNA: TGCGCCAGCAGCCAAGACAGGGAGGGATCCTACGAGCAGTACTTC.

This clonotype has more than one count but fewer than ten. In DNA form, the CDR3 reads TGTGCCAGCAGTCCCAGGGGGAGCAATCAGCCCCAGCATTTT. Amino acids: CASSPRGSNQPQHF. This chain uses TRBV28 with TRBJ1-5; TRBD1 aligns across 7 bases. V shed 5 bases, J shed 1 base, and the junction held 2 bases outside the gene matches. CDR1 and CDR2 (germline): MDHEN, SYDVKM. This CDR3 is 14 amino acids long.

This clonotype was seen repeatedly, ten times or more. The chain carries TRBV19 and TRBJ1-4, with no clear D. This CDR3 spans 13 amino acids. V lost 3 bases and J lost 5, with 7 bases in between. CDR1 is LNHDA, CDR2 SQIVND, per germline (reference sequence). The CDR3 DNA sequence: TGTGCCAGTAGTATGCGAGGAAATGAAAAACTGTTTTTT. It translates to CASSMRGNEKLFF.

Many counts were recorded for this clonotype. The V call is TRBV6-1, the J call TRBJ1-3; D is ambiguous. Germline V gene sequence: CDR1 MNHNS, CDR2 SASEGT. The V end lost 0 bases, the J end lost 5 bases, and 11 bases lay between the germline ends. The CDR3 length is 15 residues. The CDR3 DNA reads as TGTGCCAGCAGTGAAGCGGCCTCTGGACGAAACACCATATATTTT. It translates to CASSEAASGRNTIYF.

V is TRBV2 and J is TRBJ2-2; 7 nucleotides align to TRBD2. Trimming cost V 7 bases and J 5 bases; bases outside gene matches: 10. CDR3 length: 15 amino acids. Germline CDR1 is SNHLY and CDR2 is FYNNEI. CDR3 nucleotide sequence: TGTGCCAGCATCGTGGGGCTAGCGGATACCGGGGAGCTGTTTTTT. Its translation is CASIVGLADTGELFF.

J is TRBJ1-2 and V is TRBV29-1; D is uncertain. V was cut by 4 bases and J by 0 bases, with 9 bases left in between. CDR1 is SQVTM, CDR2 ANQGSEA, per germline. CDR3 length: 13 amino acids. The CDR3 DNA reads TGCAGCGTTGTTCGGATTACTAACTATGGCTACACCTTC. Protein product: CSVVRITNYGYTF.

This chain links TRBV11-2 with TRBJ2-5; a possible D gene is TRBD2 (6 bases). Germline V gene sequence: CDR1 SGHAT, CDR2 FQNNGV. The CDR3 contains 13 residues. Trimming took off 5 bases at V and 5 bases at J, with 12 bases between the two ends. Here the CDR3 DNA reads TGTGCCAGCAGCGAGACTAGGGGTGAGACCCAGTACTTC. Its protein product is CASSETRGETQYF.

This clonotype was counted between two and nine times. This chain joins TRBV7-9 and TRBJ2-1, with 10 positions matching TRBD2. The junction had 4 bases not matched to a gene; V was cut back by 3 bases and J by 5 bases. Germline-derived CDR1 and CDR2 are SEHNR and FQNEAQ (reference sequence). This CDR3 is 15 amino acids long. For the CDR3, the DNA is TGTGCCAGCAGCTTCCTAGCGGGAGCCAACAATGAGCAGTTCTTC. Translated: CASSFLAGANNEQFF.

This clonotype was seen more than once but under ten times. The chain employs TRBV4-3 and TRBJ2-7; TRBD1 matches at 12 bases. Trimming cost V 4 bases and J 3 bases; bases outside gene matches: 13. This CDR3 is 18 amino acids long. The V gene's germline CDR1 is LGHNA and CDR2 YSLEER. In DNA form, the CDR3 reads TGCGCCAGCAGCCTACAGTGGTCGGGACAGGGGGCCAGCTACGAGCAGTACTTC. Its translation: CASSLQWSGQGASYEQYF.

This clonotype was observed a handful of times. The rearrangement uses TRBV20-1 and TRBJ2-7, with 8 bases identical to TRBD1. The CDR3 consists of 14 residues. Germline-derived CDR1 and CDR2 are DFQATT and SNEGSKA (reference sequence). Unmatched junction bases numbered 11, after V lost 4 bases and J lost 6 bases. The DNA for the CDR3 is TGCAGTGCTAACCGGAGACAGGGGAGCGGCGAGCAGTACTTC. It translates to CSANRRQGSGEQYF.

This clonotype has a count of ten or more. CDR3 in amino acids: CSVVGQGAIGYGYTF. The CDR3 nucleotides read TGCAGCGTTGTTGGACAGGGGGCTATTGGCTATGGCTACACCTTC. The rearrangement links TRBV29-1 to TRBJ1-2; 11 bases are a match to TRBD1. With V trimmed by 4 bases and J by 4 bases, 8 bases remained unmatched. The CDR3 runs 15 residues. In germline, CDR1 is SQVTM, CDR2 ANQGSEA.

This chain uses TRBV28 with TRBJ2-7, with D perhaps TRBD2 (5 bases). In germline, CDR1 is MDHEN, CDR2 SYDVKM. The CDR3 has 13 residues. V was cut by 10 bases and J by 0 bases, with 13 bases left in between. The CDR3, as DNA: TGTGCCACCAATTACCGGGGCTCCTACGAGCAGTACTTC. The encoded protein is CATNYRGSYEQYF.

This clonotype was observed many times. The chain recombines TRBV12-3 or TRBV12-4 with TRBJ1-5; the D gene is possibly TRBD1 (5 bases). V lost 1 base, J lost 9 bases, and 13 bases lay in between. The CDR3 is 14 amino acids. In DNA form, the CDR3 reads TGTGCCAGCAGTTTAGGGCAGGGTTTTTGGCCCCAGCATTTT. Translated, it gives CASSLGQGFWPQHF.

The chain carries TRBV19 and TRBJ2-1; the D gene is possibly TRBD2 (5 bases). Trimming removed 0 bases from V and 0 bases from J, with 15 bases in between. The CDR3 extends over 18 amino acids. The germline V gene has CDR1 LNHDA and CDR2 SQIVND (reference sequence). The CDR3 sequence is CASSIDAAIGSSYNEQFF. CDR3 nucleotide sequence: TGTGCCAGTAGTATAGATGCGGCCATAGGGAGCTCCTACAATGAGCAGTTCTTC.

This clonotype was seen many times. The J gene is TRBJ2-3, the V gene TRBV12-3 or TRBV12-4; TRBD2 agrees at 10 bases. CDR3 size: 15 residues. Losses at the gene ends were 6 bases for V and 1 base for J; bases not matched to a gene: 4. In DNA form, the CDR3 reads TGTGCCAGCAGACCTAGCGGGAGTGGCACAGATACGCAGTATTTT. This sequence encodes CASRPSGSGTDTQYF.

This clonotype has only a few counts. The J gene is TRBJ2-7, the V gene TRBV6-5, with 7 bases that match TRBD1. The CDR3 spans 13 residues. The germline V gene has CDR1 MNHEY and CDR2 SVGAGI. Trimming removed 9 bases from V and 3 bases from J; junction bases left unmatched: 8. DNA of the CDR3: TGTGCCAGTAGAACAGGGGCGGGCTACGAGCAGTACTTC. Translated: CASRTGAGYEQYF.

CDR3 nucleotide sequence: TGCGCCAGCAGCCAAGAATCGGGGGTAAACTCCTACGAGCAGTACTTC. Amino acids: CASSQESGVNSYEQYF. The J gene is TRBJ2-7, the V gene TRBV4-3; maybe TRBD2 (6 bases). The CDR3 sequence is 16 residues long. Trimming cost V 0 bases and J 0 bases, with 12 bases left between them. CDR1 is LGHNA, CDR2 YSLEER, per germline.

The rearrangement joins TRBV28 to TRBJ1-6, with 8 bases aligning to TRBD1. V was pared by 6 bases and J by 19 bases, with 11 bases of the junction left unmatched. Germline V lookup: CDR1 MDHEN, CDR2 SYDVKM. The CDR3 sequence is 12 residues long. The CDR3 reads CASSIPGQVYHF. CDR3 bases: TGTGCCAGCAGCATACCGGGACAGGTGTATCACTTT.

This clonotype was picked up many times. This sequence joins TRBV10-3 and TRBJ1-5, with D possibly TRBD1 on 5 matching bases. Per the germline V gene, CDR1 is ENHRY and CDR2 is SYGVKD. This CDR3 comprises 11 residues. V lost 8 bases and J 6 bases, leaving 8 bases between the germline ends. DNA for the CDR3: TGTGCCATCGGAAGGGGTCAGCCCCAGCATTTT. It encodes CAIGRGQPQHF.

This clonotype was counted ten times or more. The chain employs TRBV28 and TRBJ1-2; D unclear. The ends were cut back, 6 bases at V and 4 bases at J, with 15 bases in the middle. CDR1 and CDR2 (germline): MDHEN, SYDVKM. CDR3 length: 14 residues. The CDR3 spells CASSSGLSLYGYTF. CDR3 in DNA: TGTGCCAGCAGCTCCGGTTTAAGCCTCTATGGCTACACCTTC.

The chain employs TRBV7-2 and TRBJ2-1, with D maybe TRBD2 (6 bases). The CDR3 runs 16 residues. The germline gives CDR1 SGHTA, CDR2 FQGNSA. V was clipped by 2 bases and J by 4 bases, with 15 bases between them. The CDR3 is CASSLIRRGNYNEQFF. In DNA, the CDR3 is TGTGCCAGCAGCTTAATTCGGCGGGGCAATTACAATGAGCAGTTCTTC. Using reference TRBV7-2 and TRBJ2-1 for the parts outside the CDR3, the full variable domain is GAGVSQSPSNKVTEKGKDVELRCDPISGHTALYWYRQSLGQGLEFLIYFQGNSAPDKSGLPSDRFSAERTGGSVSTLTIQRTQQEDSAVYLCASSLIRRGNYNEQFFGPGTRLTVL.

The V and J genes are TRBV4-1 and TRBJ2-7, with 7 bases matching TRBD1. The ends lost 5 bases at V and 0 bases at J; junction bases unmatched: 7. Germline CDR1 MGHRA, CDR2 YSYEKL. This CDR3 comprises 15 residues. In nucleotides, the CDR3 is TGCGCCAGCAGCAAAGGGGACAGAAGCTCCTACGAGCAGTACTTC. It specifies CASSKGDRSSYEQYF.